This TCR beta chain was documented in a study of Tregs in tolerant kidney transplant recipients. Whole-study results and caveats: For some patients, primers changed over time, blocking nucleotide-level comparison. Few patients were studied, so findings need validation in larger groups. Donor-specific Treg expansion exceeded global Treg expansion in tolerant patients, suggesting antigen drive. Biological reproducibility was not directly addressed, but technical replication error appeared minimal.

V was pared by 2 bases and J by 6 bases, with 18 bases between. Germline loops: CDR1 SGHTA, CDR2 FQGTGA. CDR3 size: 16 residues. Note on this clone: Its antigen is not identified.

FACS sorting followed a roughly 6-day coculture of CFSE-labeled recipient PBMCs with irradiated graft donor PBMCs. TCRdb keeps only in-frame clones here, not all; method: immunoSEQ multiplex PCR. Of about 15,000 clones listed, about 53% are singletons. The specimen was CD4+ T cells from blood cultured with allogeneic cells, collected before the transplant. The genes are TRBV7-3 and TRBJ2-3; tentative D call: TRBD2 (6 bases). The receptor was isolated from a human patient who received a combined kidney and bone marrow transplant. The CDR3 DNA sequence: TGTGCCAGCAGCTTATCAGTGGGACTTGGGATTGATACGCAGTATTTT. It codes for CASSLSVGLGIDTQYF.